A single sample gave rise to the 30 T cell receptor beta chains below, sequenced in a study of T cell repertoires in cytomegalovirus infection. No antigen has been assigned to these receptors. Via MiXCR, TCRdb re-called the reads, giving one row per CDR3 protein. The table lists over 45,000 distinct CDR3 sequences, about a fifth of them singletons. Specimen: CD8+ T cells from cultured PBMCs, collected from culture after CMV antigen stimulation. The receptors originated from a human donor in good health (CMV status not recorded). Some clones in this sample may be carry-over from other donors' samples.

This clonotype showed up just a few times. CDR3 DNA: TGTGCCAGCAGCCTCGAGGCCGCAGTACAAGAGACCCAGTACTTC. This encodes CASSLEAAVQETQYF. The V call is TRBV7-2, the J call TRBJ2-5; D uncertain. The CDR3 consists of 15 residues. Germline assignment: CDR1 SGHTA and CDR2 FQGNSA. Trimming left V 5 bases short and J 2 bases short, with 15 bases between.

This clonotype has more than one count but fewer than ten. The V gene is TRBV7-8, the J gene TRBJ1-5; TRBD1 matches 9 bases. Germline V gives CDR1 SGHVS, CDR2 FQNEAQ. V was clipped by 5 bases and J by 2 bases; unmatched bases: 13. The CDR3 totals 18 residues. CDR3 coding DNA: TGTGCCAGCAGCCTCCGGGACAGGGTTTATTTGGGCAATCAGCCCCAGCATTTT. It yields the protein CASSLRDRVYLGNQPQHF.

The chain recombines TRBV7-8 with TRBJ2-6; 9 nucleotides align to TRBD1. Germline CDR1 is SGHVS and CDR2 is FQNEAQ. The length of the CDR3 is 20 residues. Trimming cost V 1 base and J 4 bases; bases outside gene matches: 14. The CDR3 spells CASSLVVRDRELLGANVLTF. CDR3 DNA: TGTGCCAGCAGCTTAGTGGTTCGGGACAGGGAATTACTAGGGGCCAACGTCCTGACTTTC.

In its sample, this clonotype was seen a few times. V and J are TRBV27 and TRBJ2-1, with D unclear. V was shortened by 3 bases and J by 10 bases, with 10 bases between the two germline ends. CDR3 size: 12 residues. CDR1 is MNHEY, CDR2 SMNVEV, per germline (reference sequence). CDR3 loop: CASSFPHGEQFF. The CDR3 DNA follows: TGTGCCAGCAGTTTCCCACACGGGGAGCAGTTCTTC.

The rearrangement uses TRBV6-4 and TRBJ1-1; tentatively, D is TRBD1 (5 bases). Trimming left V 7 bases short and J 4 bases short, with 10 bases between. Germline V gene lookup returns CDR1 MRHNA and CDR2 SNTAGT. The CDR3 runs to 12 residues. In DNA, the CDR3 is TGTGCCAGCAAGACCAGGGTCACTGAAGCTTTCTTT. Protein product: CASKTRVTEAFF.

This chain links TRBV7-2 with TRBJ1-4; no clear D. This CDR3 has 13 residues. V was clipped by 6 bases and J by 8 bases, with 13 bases between them. CDR1 is SGHTA, CDR2 FQGNSA, per germline. The DNA of the CDR3 is TGTGCCAGCAGACAGTCCATCGGCGAAAAACTGTTTTTT. Protein sequence: CASRQSIGEKLFF.

This clonotype has only a few counts. The gene calls are TRBV7-2 and TRBJ1-1; D may be TRBD1 (6 bases). Germline CDR1 reads SGHTA; CDR2 reads FQGNSA. The CDR3 is made up of 15 amino acids. The V end was cut by 5 bases, the J end by 4 bases, with 17 bases between. The DNA of the CDR3 is TGTGCCAGCAGCCAGCTGGGGGGCACGGGCACTGAAGCTTTCTTT. Translation: CASSQLGGTGTEAFF.

The rearrangement links TRBV28 to TRBJ2-7, with 7 positions matching TRBD2. This CDR3 comprises 16 residues. The V gene end was trimmed by 4 bases and the J gene end by 3 bases; junction bases not matched to a gene: 12. Germline values: CDR1 MDHEN, CDR2 SYDVKM. CDR3 amino acids: CASSSPGREIVYEQYF. The CDR3, as DNA: TGTGCCAGCAGTTCCCCTGGGCGGGAGATCGTCTACGAGCAGTACTTC.

The chain recombines TRBV27 with TRBJ2-5, with 8 bases lining up with TRBD1. The CDR3 covers 12 residues. From germline, CDR1 is MNHEY and CDR2 SMNVEV (reference sequence). After removal of 8 bases from V and 6 bases from J, the junction contained 5 bases not matched to a gene. This chain's CDR3 is CASLGQGQTQYF. The DNA for the CDR3 is TGTGCCAGCTTAGGACAGGGACAGACCCAGTACTTC.

The V and J genes are TRBV7-8 and TRBJ1-4; D possibly corresponds to TRBD1 (6 bases). This CDR3 is built from 14 residues. Trimming took 5 bases from V and 2 from J, leaving 9 bases between them. CDR1 and CDR2 from the germline V gene are SGHVS and FQNEAQ. In DNA, the CDR3 is TGTGCCAGCAGCCCCAGGGGTACTAATGAAAAACTGTTTTTT. It specifies CASSPRGTNEKLFF.

This clonotype came up a few times. The DNA for the CDR3 is TGTGCCAGCAGTTACTCGTCTTCTAGCGGGCGTTACAATGAGCAGTTCTTC. Translating it yields CASSYSSSSGRYNEQFF. The V and J genes are TRBV6-2 or TRBV6-3 and TRBJ2-1; 8 positions match TRBD2. Germline-derived CDR1 and CDR2 are MNHEY and SVGEGT. The V gene end was trimmed by 0 bases and the J gene end by 4 bases; junction bases not matched to a gene: 8. This CDR3 comprises 17 residues.

This clonotype was seen a few times. V gene TRBV11-2 combines with J gene TRBJ2-2, with D possibly being TRBD2 (5 bases). The CDR3 contains 14 residues. CDR1 and CDR2 (germline): SGHAT, FQNNGV. Trimming shortened V by 5 bases and J by 4 bases, and 11 bases separated the two germline ends. The CDR3 here is CASSSGQSTGELFF. CDR3 coding DNA: TGTGCCAGCAGCAGCGGCCAATCCACCGGGGAGCTGTTTTTT. Complete variable domain (other parts from reference TRBV11-2 and TRBJ2-2): EAGVAQSPRYKIIEKRQSVAFWCNPISGHATLYWYQQILGQGPKLLIQFQNNGVVDDSQLPKDRFSAERLKGVDSTLKIQPAKLEDSAVYLCASSSGQSTGELFFGEGSRLTVL.

The chain has TRBV11-2 and TRBJ2-7, with unresolved D. CDR1 and CDR2 (germline): SGHAT, FQNNGV. The CDR3 loop spans 10 amino acids. The CDR3 nucleotides read TGTGCTACCACCAACTACGAGCAGTACTTC. Its protein product is CATTNYEQYF.

This rearrangement joins TRBV7-2 to TRBJ2-3, with TRBD2 matching over 14 bases. CDR3 length: 19 amino acids. CDR1 and CDR2 from the germline V gene are SGHTA and FQGNSA. V dropped 6 bases and J dropped 1; count of bases not matched to a gene: 12. CDR3 sequence (DNA): TGTGCCAGCAGACTTAGACTAGCGGGGGGGCAAAACCGCACAGATACGCAGTATTTT. Its translation is CASRLRLAGGQNRTDTQYF.

The chain links TRBV7-2 to TRBJ1-1; D is uncertain. From germline, CDR1 is SGHTA and CDR2 FQGNSA. V lost 0 bases and J lost 10, with 15 bases in between. The CDR3 is 14 amino acids. CDR3 amino acids: CASSLATYPPRAFF. In DNA form, the CDR3 reads TGTGCCAGCAGCTTAGCTACCTACCCCCCTCGAGCTTTCTTT.

The chain has TRBV7-2 and TRBJ2-7; D gene uncertain. Deletions cut 7 bases from V and 2 bases from J, with 15 bases between. Germline values: CDR1 SGHTA, CDR2 FQGNSA. This CDR3 has 14 residues. CDR3: CASTSSRQAYEQYF. The CDR3 region has the DNA TGTGCCAGCACCTCAAGTCGGCAGGCCTACGAGCAGTACTTC.

This clonotype was observed a few times. The genes are TRBV7-2 and TRBJ1-1; D perhaps matches TRBD1 (5 bases). CDR1 SGHTA and CDR2 FQGNSA come from the germline V gene. The CDR3 is 15 amino acids. Trimming shortened V by 5 bases and J by 2 bases, and 15 bases separated the two germline ends. The CDR3: CASSATGPVNTEAFF. DNA for the CDR3: TGTGCCAGCAGCGCTACAGGACCTGTTAACACTGAAGCTTTCTTT. The full variable domain, rest sourced from reference TRBV7-2 and TRBJ1-1, is GAGVSQSPSNKVTEKGKDVELRCDPISGHTALYWYRQSLGQGLEFLIYFQGNSAPDKSGLPSDRFSAERTGGSVSTLTIQRTQQEDSAVYLCASSATGPVNTEAFFGQGTRLTVV.

The table lists this clonotype with a few counts. The rearrangement links TRBV5-1 to TRBJ2-2, with D tentatively TRBD1 (6 bases). The length of the CDR3 is 14 residues. Germline CDR1 and CDR2: SGHRS and YFSETQ. Trimming cost V 0 bases and J 3 bases, with 6 bases left between them. In DNA form, the CDR3 reads TGCGCCAGCAGCTTGGACAGGGACACCGGGGAGCTGTTTTTT. Amino acid sequence: CASSLDRDTGELFF.

This clonotype occurred a few times. The chain has TRBV7-2 and TRBJ2-1; D is undetermined. Deletions cut 2 bases from V and 3 bases from J, with 5 bases between. The CDR3 has 13 residues. From germline, CDR1 is SGHTA and CDR2 FQGNSA. The CDR3 spells CASSLTVYNEQFF. CDR3 nucleotides: TGTGCCAGCAGCTTAACCGTCTACAATGAGCAGTTCTTC.

This clonotype turned up a few times. This chain links TRBV29-1 with TRBJ2-3; maybe TRBD2 (6 bases). The V end was cut by 5 bases, the J end by 5 bases, with 17 bases between. The CDR3 spans 14 residues. The germline V gene has CDR1 SQVTM and CDR2 ANQGSEA. In nucleotides, the CDR3 is TGCAGCGTTATGGGAGCGCCGGGGGAAGATACGCAGTATTTT. Amino acid sequence: CSVMGAPGEDTQYF.

This chain connects TRBV7-3 to TRBJ2-3, with TRBD2 identical over 8 bases. The CDR3 has 15 amino acids. Per the germline V gene, CDR1 is SGHTA and CDR2 is FQGTGA. Trimming at V came to 0 bases and at J to 2 bases, leaving 1 base not matched to a gene. The DNA of the CDR3 is TGTGCCAGCAGCTTAACCGGGGGGGCCACAGATACGCAGTATTTT. Translated, it gives CASSLTGGATDTQYF.

This rearrangement joins TRBV12-3 or TRBV12-4 to TRBJ1-1; D remains unclear. Trimming left V 3 bases short and J 2 bases short, with 10 bases between. The CDR3 loop spans 14 amino acids. CDR3: CASSFWDANTEAFF. CDR3 nucleotides: TGTGCCAGCAGTTTTTGGGATGCTAACACTGAAGCTTTCTTT.

V gene TRBV7-9 combines with J gene TRBJ2-1, with 11 bases lining up with TRBD2. V was clipped by 3 bases and J by 6 bases; unmatched bases: 10. The CDR3 is 17 amino acids. CDR1 and CDR2 (germline): SEHNR, FQNEAQ (reference sequence). The DNA for the CDR3 is TGTGCCAGCAGCTTTGAACTAGCGGGAGAGCATCGCAATGAGCAGTTCTTC. It specifies CASSFELAGEHRNEQFF.

A few counts support this clonotype. The chain recombines TRBV7-8 with TRBJ2-7; D call uncertain. CDR1 SGHVS and CDR2 FQNEAQ come from the germline V gene. The CDR3 consists of 13 residues. V lost 1 base, J lost 4 bases, and 8 bases lay in between. CDR3 coding DNA: TGTGCCAGCAGCTTAGGACGCAGATACGAGCAGTACTTC. It encodes CASSLGRRYEQYF.

The chain couples TRBV11-1 to TRBJ2-1, with a weak D call TRBD2 (5 bases). Germline CDR1 reads SGHAT; CDR2 reads FQDESV (reference sequence). This CDR3 contains 15 residues. The V end was cut by 1 base, the J end by 0 bases, with 7 bases between. CDR3 in amino acids: CASSLEDSSYNEQFF. The CDR3 DNA follows: TGTGCCAGCAGCTTAGAGGACTCCTCCTACAATGAGCAGTTCTTC. Based on the CDR3 plus reference TRBV11-1 and TRBJ2-1, the full variable domain is EAEVAQSPRYKITEKSQAVAFWCDPISGHATLYWYRQILGQGPELLVQFQDESVVDDSQLPKDRFSAERLKGVDSTLKIQPAELGDSAMYLCASSLEDSSYNEQFFGPGTRLTVL.

This sequence joins TRBV7-2 and TRBJ2-5; 7 nucleotides align to TRBD2. The junction had 6 bases not matched to a gene; V was cut back by 5 bases and J by 0 bases. Germline V lookup: CDR1 SGHTA, CDR2 FQGNSA. The length of the CDR3 is 15 residues. Written as DNA, the CDR3 is TGTGCCAGCAGCCCAGCGACTAGCTACCAAGAGACCCAGTACTTC. Translated: CASSPATSYQETQYF.

The chain recombines TRBV7-6 with TRBJ1-4; D is undetermined. V lost 5 bases and J lost 7, with 14 bases in between. CDR1 and CDR2 from the germline V gene are SGHVS and FNYEAQ. This CDR3 is 14 amino acids long. The CDR3 bases are TGTGCCAGCAGCCCTACAGATTCCCGTGAAAAACTGTTTTTT. This codes for CASSPTDSREKLFF.

At least ten counts were recorded for this clonotype. The chain employs TRBV7-2 and TRBJ2-3, with a tentative D call TRBD1 (6 bases). The CDR3 extends over 16 amino acids. Germline assignment: CDR1 SGHTA and CDR2 FQGNSA. Trimming took off 2 bases at V and 4 bases at J, with 16 bases between the two ends. This CDR3 reads CASSLWEQGGADTQYF. As DNA, the CDR3 is TGTGCCAGCAGCTTATGGGAACAGGGTGGCGCAGATACGCAGTATTTT.

This clonotype was detected only a few times. V is TRBV5-1 and J is TRBJ2-2; TRBD1 matches at 9 bases. There are 15 residues in the CDR3. Unmatched junction bases numbered 9, after V lost 7 bases and J lost 5 bases. CDR1 is SGHRS, CDR2 YFSETQ, per germline. CDR3: CASFDRGKRTGELFF. CDR3 DNA sequence: TGCGCCAGCTTCGACAGGGGGAAACGGACCGGGGAGCTGTTTTTT.

This clonotype has just a few counts. J is TRBJ2-1 and V is TRBV20-1; 9 bases match TRBD1. Germline V CDR1 and CDR2: DFQATT, SNEGSKA (reference sequence). With V trimmed by 0 bases and J by 9 bases, 3 bases remained unmatched. The CDR3 has 13 residues. In DNA, the CDR3 is TGCAGTGCTAGAGATAGGGACAGGGTTGAGCAGTTCTTC. Its protein is CSARDRDRVEQFF.